Listed here is a single T cell receptor (beta chain). The target antigen is unknown. This specimen comes from a study of cytomegalovirus exposure and HLA in healthy donors. Findings and limits, study-wide: The study dropped some indistinguishable V segments, TRBV6-2 and TRBV6-3 among them. Later work found that TCR association rates differed between HLA loci; DRB1 had the most and HLA-C the fewest. Later analysis suggested most CMV-associated TCR beta chains were HLA-restricted.

CDR3 length equals 16 residues. V lost 4 bases to trimming and J lost 3 bases; unmatched junction nucleotides: 11. CDR1 SGHDT and CDR2 YYEEEE come from the germline V gene. Primers for the PCR totalled 60 Vbeta and 13 Jbeta. How the authors handled the data: Later, some 75 million unique TCR beta chains were counted in an analysis, and about 10 million of them were shared. Data came from immunoSEQ multiplex PCR; TCRdb stores just in-frame clones and leaves some out. The V and J calls and clone size are taken from that table; D and trimming were inferred from the DNA. The sample shows 90,000 to 100,000 clones, 55% to 80% of them seen only once.

Source material: PBMCs. The rearrangement uses TRBV5-6 and TRBJ2-7, with TRBD2 matching over 9 bases. This receptor was identified in a female donor in good health and CMV-seronegative. CDR3 nucleotide sequence: TGTGCCAGCAGCCGGACAAGCGGGGGGTTGGGCTACGAGCAGTACTTC. It encodes CASSRTSGGLGYEQYF.